Below, 4 T cell receptor beta chains from the same sample are listed, as sequenced in a study of CD8+ T cells in alopecia areata. RNA was isolated and reverse transcribed to cDNA, the sequencing template. Repertoires were generated with immunoSEQ multiplex PCR, while TCRdb's copy carries only in-frame clones and drops some. The sample holds 150,000 or so clones; roughly 50% are singletons and the top ten take about 6.4%. Sample: CD4+ T cells sorted from blood. These receptors were taken from a human donor with alopecia areata.

This clone turned up a few times. J is TRBJ1-5 and V is TRBV30; D might be TRBD1 (5 bases). With 2 bases removed from V and 5 bases from J, the gap between germline ends came to 10 bases. Looked up from germline, CDR1 is GTSNPN and CDR2 is SVGIG (reference sequence). This CDR3 comprises 13 residues. The CDR3 protein is CAWSLGADQPQHF. The CDR3 coding sequence is TGTGCCTGGAGTCTAGGGGCTGATCAGCCCCAGCATTTT.

This chain connects TRBV5-1 to TRBJ2-1; D possibly corresponds to TRBD2 (6 bases). This CDR3 comprises 15 residues. V lost 0 bases and J 6 bases, leaving 13 bases between the germline ends. The germline CDR1 and CDR2 sequences are SGHRS and YFSETQ. The CDR3 DNA is TGCGCCAGCAGCTTGGCGGCGGGGCCCCCCAATGAGCAGTTCTTC. Its translation is CASSLAAGPPNEQFF.

The CDR3 loop reads CAWSPLDRRNEQYF. CDR3 sequence (DNA): TGTGCCTGGAGTCCCCTCGACAGGCGAAACGAGCAGTACTTC. The rearrangement links TRBV30 to TRBJ2-7; a weak D match, TRBD1 (6 bases). Between the trimmed V and J ends, which lost 2 bases and 5 bases, there was a span of 16 bases. This CDR3 has 14 residues. CDR1 GTSNPN and CDR2 SVGIG come from the germline V gene (reference sequence).

The chain combines TRBV29-1 with TRBJ2-3; no clear D gene. V dropped 3 bases and J dropped 2 bases, with 9 bases sitting between them. Germline V lookup: CDR1 SQVTM, CDR2 ANQGSEA. The CDR3 is made up of 13 amino acids. The CDR3 is CSVETRLTDTQYF. CDR3 DNA: TGCAGCGTTGAGACGCGTCTCACAGATACGCAGTATTTT.